One and the same sample provided the 25 T cell receptor beta chains below, sequenced in a study of blood T cell repertoires in COVID-19. The table came from immunoSEQ multiplex PCR; TCRdb's copy has only in-frame clones and leaves some out. The sample lists 250,000 to 350,000 clones; 70% to 90% were seen once. Specimen: PBMCs or T cells enriched from blood (not recorded which). The receptors originated from a woman in her twenties or thirties who had recovered from COVID-19.

This clone showed up just once. J is TRBJ2-7 and V is TRBV6-6; the match to TRBD1 covers 10 bases. From germline, CDR1 is MNHNY and CDR2 SVGAGI (reference sequence). The CDR3 is 14 amino acids. Trimming took 2 bases from V and 7 from J; bases not matched to a gene: 5. The CDR3 region is CASSYRDRGGEQYF. The CDR3 nucleotides read TGTGCCAGCAGTTACCGGGACAGGGGCGGAGAGCAGTACTTC.

This clone was seen once. This chain joins TRBV5-1 and TRBJ2-7; a possible D gene is TRBD1 (6 bases). Germline V CDR1 and CDR2: SGHRS, YFSETQ. There are 13 residues in the CDR3. Trimming left V 5 bases short and J 2 bases short, with 11 bases between. The CDR3 DNA is TGCGCCAGCAGGTGGGACACTACCTACGAGCAGTACTTC. Its translation is CASRWDTTYEQYF.

The chain links TRBV28 to TRBJ2-1, with D uncertain. The V end lost 5 bases, the J end lost 9 bases, and 8 bases lay between the germline ends. This CDR3 has 11 amino acids. Germline CDR1 and CDR2: MDHEN and SYDVKM. DNA of the CDR3: TGTGCCAGCAGTCCCCGGAGTGAGCAGTTCTTC. Translated: CASSPRSEQFF.

The J gene is TRBJ1-2, the V gene TRBV7-9; D is unclear. The germline CDR1 and CDR2 sequences are SEHNR and FQNEAQ (reference sequence). V lost 5 bases, J lost 3 bases, and 16 bases lay in between. This CDR3 spans 15 amino acids. CDR3 sequence: CASSPPAGEDYGYTF. CDR3 sequence (DNA): TGTGCCAGCAGCCCCCCGGCCGGGGAGGACTATGGCTACACCTTC.

The chain couples TRBV30 to TRBJ1-1; D perhaps matches TRBD1 (5 bases). The CDR3 consists of 16 residues. V lost 0 bases, J lost 2 bases, and 16 bases lay in between. Germline V lookup: CDR1 GTSNPN, CDR2 SVGIG (reference sequence). In nucleotides, the CDR3 is TGTGCCTGGAGTGTTTCCCGGGCGACAGTCAACACTGAAGCTTTCTTT. This codes for CAWSVSRATVNTEAFF. The variable domain in full, with the rest retrieved from reference TRBV30 and TRBJ1-1, is SQTIHQWPATLVQPVGSPLSLECTVEGTSNPNLYWYRQAAGRGLQLLFYSVGIGQISSEVPQNLSASRPQDRQFILSSKKLLLSDSGFYLCAWSVSRATVNTEAFFGQGTRLTVV.

The chain is built from TRBV15 and TRBJ2-5; D unresolved. The CDR3 has 15 amino acids. The V gene lost 1 base and the J gene lost 5 bases, with 14 bases spanning the gap. From germline, CDR1 is LNHNV and CDR2 YYDKDF (reference sequence). The CDR3 coding sequence is TGTGCCACCAGCAGAGGGGCCCAAACCCACGAGACCCAGTACTTC. As protein: CATSRGAQTHETQYF.

V is TRBV2 and J is TRBJ1-4; 7 bases line up with TRBD1. With V trimmed by 2 bases and J by 12 bases, 15 bases remained unmatched. The CDR3 spans 16 residues. Germline assignment: CDR1 SNHLY and CDR2 FYNNEI. The CDR3 region has the DNA TGTGCCAGCAGTGAACCAGGGGGGCCCTACGCTGCTCAACTGTTTTTT. Its translation is CASSEPGGPYAAQLFF.

V usage is TRBV4-1 and J usage is TRBJ2-7, with 10 bases aligning to TRBD2. CDR3 length: 18 amino acids. With V trimmed by 5 bases and J by 2 bases, 15 bases remained unmatched. The germline V gene has CDR1 MGHRA and CDR2 YSYEKL. The CDR3 spells CASSAEPLIAGGAYEQYF. The DNA of the CDR3 is TGCGCCAGCAGCGCCGAACCTCTCATAGCGGGAGGAGCCTACGAGCAGTACTTC.

This clone came up once. The chain combines TRBV9 with TRBJ2-1, with D unclear. Per the germline V gene, CDR1 is SGDLS and CDR2 is YYNGEE. The CDR3 is 17 residues long. V was trimmed by 0 bases and J by 0 bases, leaving 13 bases between them. The DNA for the CDR3 is TGTGCCAGCAGCGTAGAAGACCGGGTCGCCTCCTACAATGAGCAGTTCTTC. This sequence encodes CASSVEDRVASYNEQFF.

The CDR3 is CASSLGTGLSGNTIYF. The CDR3, as DNA: TGTGCCAGCAGCTTAGGGACGGGACTCTCTGGAAACACCATATATTTT. This sequence joins TRBV7-6 and TRBJ1-3; D possibly corresponds to TRBD1 (5 bases). Germline CDR1 reads SGHVS; CDR2 reads FNYEAQ. The V gene lost 1 base and the J gene lost 0 bases, with 10 bases spanning the gap. This CDR3 has 16 amino acids.

The genes are TRBV6-5 and TRBJ1-5; 7 bases align to TRBD1. CDR1 MNHEY and CDR2 SVGAGI come from the germline V gene. The CDR3 covers 14 residues. With 5 bases clipped from V and 3 bases from J, the junction kept 4 bases outside the gene matches. The CDR3 loop reads CASSNRGINQPQHF. The CDR3 DNA follows: TGTGCCAGCAGTAACAGGGGAATCAATCAGCCCCAGCATTTT.

The chain links TRBV30 to TRBJ1-2; TRBD1 aligns across 8 bases. The V gene's germline CDR1 is GTSNPN and CDR2 SVGIG (reference sequence). The CDR3 covers 13 residues. With 2 bases clipped from V and 8 bases from J, the junction kept 7 bases outside the gene matches. The DNA of the CDR3 is TGTGCCTGGAGTAGGGACAGGCCGCGGGGCTACACCTTC. It codes for CAWSRDRPRGYTF. The full variable domain, with the rest looked up from reference TRBV30 and TRBJ1-2, is SQTIHQWPATLVQPVGSPLSLECTVEGTSNPNLYWYRQAAGRGLQLLFYSVGIGQISSEVPQNLSASRPQDRQFILSSKKLLLSDSGFYLCAWSRDRPRGYTFGSGTRLTVV.

This chain uses TRBV27 with TRBJ2-2, with D uncertain. The CDR3 spans 13 residues. V was cut by 8 bases and J by 2 bases, with 9 bases left in between. Germline CDR1 is MNHEY and CDR2 is SMNVEV (reference sequence). In nucleotides, the CDR3 is TGTGCCAGCTACCGGTTAAACACCGGGGAGCTGTTTTTT. Translation gives CASYRLNTGELFF.

The chain employs TRBV5-1 and TRBJ1-4; no clear D. Per germline, CDR1 SGHRS and CDR2 YFSETQ. CDR3 length: 15 residues. The germline V and J ends were trimmed by 3 bases and 0 bases, with 9 bases remaining between them. In DNA, the CDR3 is TGCGCCAGCAGCTCTTCAACTACAACTAATGAAAAACTGTTTTTT. Protein: CASSSSTTTNEKLFF.

The V gene is TRBV7-9, the J gene TRBJ2-5; 8 bases line up with TRBD1. CDR1 is SEHNR, CDR2 FQNEAQ, per germline (reference sequence). The length of the CDR3 is 14 residues. V lost 4 bases and J lost 12; bases outside the gene matches: 13. CDR3 bases: TGTGCCAGCAGCTACACGCGGACAGGGAAAGATGAGTACTTC. Amino acids: CASSYTRTGKDEYF.

The chain links TRBV4-1 to TRBJ2-2; the match to TRBD2 covers 9 bases. This CDR3 comprises 16 residues. V lost 6 bases, J lost 2 bases, and 7 bases stayed unmatched. The V gene's germline CDR1 is MGHRA and CDR2 YSYEKL. The CDR3 DNA is TGCGCCAGCAGTCCCCTAGCGGGGAGTAACACCGGGGAGCTGTTTTTT. Translation: CASSPLAGSNTGELFF.

V is TRBV19 and J is TRBJ2-1; no reliable D call. Trimming shortened V by 3 bases and J by 8 bases, and 14 bases separated the two germline ends. The CDR3 consists of 14 residues. Per the germline V gene, CDR1 is LNHDA and CDR2 is SQIVND (reference sequence). The CDR3 loop reads CASSMVEPFDEQFF. CDR3 nucleotides: TGTGCCAGTAGTATGGTGGAGCCTTTCGATGAGCAGTTCTTC.

This sequence joins TRBV2 and TRBJ1-1; D not resolved. The germline CDR1 and CDR2 sequences are SNHLY and FYNNEI. This CDR3 is 12 amino acids long. The V end was cut by 7 bases, the J end by 4 bases, with 10 bases between. The CDR3 sequence is CASNFYSTEAFF. CDR3 bases: TGTGCCAGCAACTTTTATAGCACTGAAGCTTTCTTT.

The V gene is TRBV5-1, the J gene TRBJ1-6; unclear D gene. The CDR3 has 15 residues. V lost 4 bases and J 7 bases, leaving 15 bases between the germline ends. Germline V gene data show CDR1 as SGHRS and CDR2 as YFSETQ. The CDR3 bases are TGCGCCAGCAGCCGGGGAAACAGCTTAAATTCACCCCTCCACTTT. This gives the protein CASSRGNSLNSPLHF.

The rearrangement uses TRBV6-6 and TRBJ2-2; D perhaps matches TRBD1 (6 bases). The CDR3 covers 14 residues. V lost 6 bases and J lost 3, with 11 bases in between. Germline lookup yields CDR1 MNHNY and CDR2 SVGAGI (reference sequence). The DNA for the CDR3 is TGTGCCAGCAGCCCTGACAGGTACACCGGGGAGCTGTTTTTT. Translating gives CASSPDRYTGELFF.

The chain is built from TRBV28 and TRBJ1-6; TRBD1 aligns across 7 bases. This CDR3 is built from 14 residues. Trimming took 11 bases from V and 7 from J; bases not matched to a gene: 11. Germline V gene lookup returns CDR1 MDHEN and CDR2 SYDVKM. CDR3 amino acids: CAWGQSHSNSPLHF. DNA for the CDR3: TGTGCCTGGGGACAGAGCCACTCCAATTCACCCCTCCACTTT.

The chain couples TRBV6-5 to TRBJ2-7, with a possible D match to TRBD2 (6 bases). Trimming stripped 7 bases from V and 4 bases from J, with 17 bases between. The CDR3 extends over 14 amino acids. Germline CDR1 MNHEY, CDR2 SVGAGI. CDR3 sequence: CASNSGGTLYEQYF. CDR3 DNA: TGTGCCAGCAATTCTGGGGGGACCTTATACGAGCAGTACTTC.

The rearrangement joins TRBV7-6 to TRBJ2-3, with D possibly being TRBD1 (5 bases). Germline V gives CDR1 SGHVS, CDR2 FNYEAQ. The CDR3 loop spans 15 amino acids. Between the trimmed V and J ends, which lost 4 bases and 6 bases, there was a span of 17 bases. The CDR3 DNA reads TGTGCCAGCAGCTCGATCCCTTCGGCAGGGGATACGCAGTATTTT. Its protein product is CASSSIPSAGDTQYF.

The chain links TRBV27 to TRBJ1-6; TRBD1 might be the D (6 bases). Trimming removed 6 bases from V and 3 bases from J, with 12 bases in between. Germline CDR1 is MNHEY and CDR2 is SMNVEV (reference sequence). The CDR3 totals 15 residues. As DNA, the CDR3 is TGTGCCAGCAGCCAAAGACAGGACTATAATTCACCCCTCCACTTT. This encodes CASSQRQDYNSPLHF.

In DNA form, the CDR3 reads TGTGCCAGCAGCATAGGACAGGGCCCCTTTAGGGAGACCCAGTACTTC. This translates into CASSIGQGPFRETQYF. The gene calls are TRBV11-2 and TRBJ2-5; 8 nucleotides line up with TRBD1. Germline V gene sequence: CDR1 SGHAT, CDR2 FQNNGV. With 5 bases clipped from V and 5 bases from J, the junction kept 13 bases outside the gene matches. The CDR3 has 16 residues.